This T cell receptor beta chain was sequenced in a study of human T cells and chemical hapten exposure (dated by TCRdb to the early 2020s). Background on the whole study: Libraries were combined into a pool for sequencing, and differences in TCR yield between samples came mainly from small differences in library volumes within the pool. From each blood RNA sample, both TCR alpha and TCR beta chains were sequenced. The study tracked peripheral blood TCR repertoire changes in vivo during primary and secondary sensitization to the hapten diphenylcyclopropenone (DPC) in alopecia patients.

Study-wide conclusions, independent of this receptor: The number of TCRs above 1 in 1000 frequency did not change with DPC sensitization; there was no evidence of global repertoire structure alterations. After repeated subsampling, changes were observed in the strength of the expansion versus patch-test correlation and in the threshold at which the correlation became significant.

For CDR1 and CDR2, the germline V gene lists SGDLS and YYNGEE. V and J are truncated by 4 bases and 2 bases respectively, leaving an intervening sequence of 13 bases. From its cysteine to its phenylalanine, the CDR3 spans 15 amino acids. CDR3 DNA is the only sequence kept; it has 45 bases, read in frame from the first base. The library was produced with 5' RACE. Sequencing took place on an Illumina MiSeq. During library preparation, unique molecular identifiers were attached to individual cDNA molecules so that TCRs could be counted quantitatively and reproducibly. The paper's data handling went like this. The median number of TCRs per sample was 85,000 to 100,000, ranging from about 23,224 to 750,000. V, J and CDR3 annotation of the TCR reads was carried out using the Decombinator software suite. Every sample was subsampled to the same number of TCRs (28,000) for the PS versus PT1 abundance plots. TCRs were defined as expanded if absent before sensitization and observed at least eight times at the 2-week time point. TCRdb reran the public reads through fastp at Q25 and MiXCR, keeping productive beta chains. Here each entry gathers all rows of one CDR3 protein and keeps the most common genes and DNA. These V and J calls originate from TCRdb's pipeline instead of the authors' own analysis. In this sample the table shows 130,000 or so distinct CDR3 sequences, around 4% of which occur a single time. More than 1.2% of the sample lies in the top ten.

The table lists this clonotype with a few counts. This clone's antigen is unknown. The input lacks base qualities; no much larger clone sits a single base away. Total RNA was extracted from unfractionated whole blood that had been collected in Tempus Blood RNA tubes. About five healthy volunteers were used as TCR sequencing controls and were bled at day 0, 2 weeks and 6 weeks. This TCR derives from a female donor in good health. The chain couples TRBV9 to TRBJ2-1; the best D guess is TRBD2, with 6 bases matching. The CDR3 sequence is CASSRDSSPYNEQFF. DNA sequence: TGTGCCAGCAGCCGGGACTCCTCCCCCTACAATGAGCAGTTCTTC.